The 8 T cell receptor beta chains given below trace back to one sample, sequenced in a study of cytomegalovirus exposure and HLA in healthy donors (dated by TCRdb to between 2016 and 2019). Libraries were built with the immunoSEQ multiplex PCR assay. The multiplex PCR relied on a mix of 60 forward primers for TCR Vbeta segments and 13 reverse primers for TCR Jbeta segments. This is the immuneACCESS table as TCRdb keeps it, with only in-frame sequences that have V and J called. A part of the clones is gone; compared with another copy, unresolved V genes explain less than half, and the rest is unexplained. The sample contains 150,000 to 200,000 clones, around 79% of them found a single time. The ten top clones hold 4.3% of the sample. The source material was PBMCs. The origin of the receptors is a man aged 35 to 55 in good health and CMV-seronegative.

The gene calls are TRBV6-5 and TRBJ1-1; D perhaps matches TRBD1 (6 bases). This CDR3 has 15 residues. Per germline, CDR1 MNHEY and CDR2 SVGAGI. V was pared by 5 bases and J by 5 bases, with 18 bases between. CDR3 sequence: CASSRTGTSLTEAFF. CDR3 nucleotide sequence: TGTGCCAGCAGTCGGACCGGGACAAGTTTAACTGAAGCTTTCTTT.

The gene calls are TRBV2 and TRBJ2-1, with unresolved D. Germline CDR1 SNHLY, CDR2 FYNNEI. Trimming removed 1 base from V and 9 bases from J, with 16 bases in between. The CDR3 consists of 15 residues. CDR3 sequence: CASSEVWNKEFEQFF. As DNA, the CDR3 is TGTGCCAGCAGTGAAGTCTGGAACAAGGAGTTTGAGCAGTTCTTC.

A single count supports this clone. This sequence joins TRBV19 and TRBJ2-5; 8 bases are a match to TRBD2. Germline CDR1 reads LNHDA; CDR2 reads SQIVND (reference sequence). The ends lost 4 bases at V and 4 bases at J; junction bases unmatched: 8. CDR3 length equals 15 residues. The CDR3 nucleotides read TGTGCCAGTAGTACCCCCAGCGGGGGCCGAGAGACCCAGTACTTC. This translates into CASSTPSGGRETQYF.

V is TRBV12-5 and J is TRBJ1-4, with TRBD1 as a possible D gene (5 bases). Germline V lookup: CDR1 LGHNT, CDR2 FRNRAP. The V end was cut by 3 bases, the J end by 8 bases, with 13 bases between. CDR3 length: 14 amino acids. This chain's CDR3 is CASGLSGTAEKLFF. CDR3 nucleotides: TGTGCTAGTGGTTTATCAGGGACTGCGGAAAAACTGTTTTTT.

The rearrangement uses TRBV30 and TRBJ2-6; TRBD2 aligns across 10 bases. J lost 0 bases, V lost 1 base, and 6 bases had no gene match. CDR3 size: 18 residues. Germline CDR1 GTSNPN, CDR2 SVGIG (reference sequence). CDR3 DNA: TGTGCCTGGAGTGATAGCGGGGGGTTCCGCTCTGGGGCCAACGTCCTGACTTTC. Protein: CAWSDSGGFRSGANVLTF.

The genes are TRBV7-8 and TRBJ1-1; D perhaps matches TRBD1 (6 bases). Germline lookup yields CDR1 SGHVS and CDR2 FQNEAQ. The V end was cut by 4 bases, the J end by 6 bases, with 15 bases between. The CDR3 runs 14 residues. DNA of the CDR3: TGTGCCAGCAGCTACCCAAATGGACAGTCTGAAGCTTTCTTT. It translates to CASSYPNGQSEAFF.

V usage is TRBV5-4 and J usage is TRBJ1-1; D unresolved. CDR1 and CDR2 from the germline V gene are SGHNT and YYREEE (reference sequence). The CDR3 runs 16 residues. The ends were cut back, 2 bases at V and 0 bases at J, with 14 bases in the middle. As DNA, the CDR3 is TGTGCCAGCAGCTTTAGCGGGCGGAACATGAACACTGAAGCTTTCTTT. Its translation is CASSFSGRNMNTEAFF.

This chain uses TRBV7-9 with TRBJ2-1, with 7 bases aligning to TRBD2. The J segment lost 9 bases and the V segment lost 0 bases, leaving 2 bases of the junction unmatched. The V gene's germline CDR1 is SEHNR and CDR2 FQNEAQ (reference sequence). This CDR3 has 13 residues. This CDR3 reads CASSLAWGGEQFF. Written as DNA, the CDR3 is TGTGCCAGCAGCTTAGCGTGGGGGGGTGAGCAGTTCTTC.